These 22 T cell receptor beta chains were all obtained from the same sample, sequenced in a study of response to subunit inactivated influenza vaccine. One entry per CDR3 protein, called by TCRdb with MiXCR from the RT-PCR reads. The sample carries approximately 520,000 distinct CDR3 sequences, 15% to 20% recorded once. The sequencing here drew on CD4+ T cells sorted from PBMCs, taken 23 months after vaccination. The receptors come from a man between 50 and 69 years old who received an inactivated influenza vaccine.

This CDR3 is CSVEDSPGAGELFF. In nucleotides, the CDR3 is TGCAGCGTTGAGGACAGTCCGGGTGCCGGGGAGCTGTTTTTT. This rearrangement joins TRBV29-1 to TRBJ2-2, with a possible D match to TRBD1 (6 bases). V lost 3 bases, J lost 6 bases, and 14 bases lay in between. CDR3 length equals 14 residues. Germline CDR1 SQVTM, CDR2 ANQGSEA.

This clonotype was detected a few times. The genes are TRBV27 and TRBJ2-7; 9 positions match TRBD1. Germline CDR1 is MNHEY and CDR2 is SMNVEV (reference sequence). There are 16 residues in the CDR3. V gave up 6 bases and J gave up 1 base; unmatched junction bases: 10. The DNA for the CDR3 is TGTGCCAGCAGATCAGGAACAGGGGGCGGTTCCTACGAGCAGTACTTC. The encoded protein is CASRSGTGGGSYEQYF.

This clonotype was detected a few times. CDR3 in amino acids: CASSQVRSSPSDTQYF. The CDR3 nucleotides are TGTGCCAGCAGCCAAGTTAGGTCTTCCCCCTCAGATACGCAGTATTTT. This chain uses TRBV3-1 with TRBJ2-3, with D unresolved. The CDR3 runs to 16 residues. Trimming stripped 1 base from V and 4 bases from J, with 15 bases between. From germline, CDR1 is LGHDT and CDR2 YNNKEL (reference sequence).

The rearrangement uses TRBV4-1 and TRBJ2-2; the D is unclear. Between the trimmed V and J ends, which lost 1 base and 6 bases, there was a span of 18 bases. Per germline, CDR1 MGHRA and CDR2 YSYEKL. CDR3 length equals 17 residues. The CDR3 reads CASSQVAGTVRSGELFF. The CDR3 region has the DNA TGCGCCAGCAGCCAAGTGGCCGGAACGGTGCGGTCCGGGGAGCTGTTTTTT.

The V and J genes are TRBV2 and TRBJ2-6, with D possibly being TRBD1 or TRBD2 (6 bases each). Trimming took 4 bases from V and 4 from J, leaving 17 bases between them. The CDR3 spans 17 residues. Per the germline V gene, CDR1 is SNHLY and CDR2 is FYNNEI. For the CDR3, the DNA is TGTGCCAGCAGTGTCGGGGGCCGTATTAGGGGGGCCAACGTCCTGACTTTC. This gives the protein CASSVGGRIRGANVLTF.

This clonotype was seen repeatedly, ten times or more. The CDR3 region is CASSLLQGNSPLHF. CDR3 DNA: TGTGCCAGCAGTTTATTACAGGGCAATTCACCCCTCCACTTT. V is TRBV12-3 or TRBV12-4 and J is TRBJ1-6, with D possibly TRBD1 on 6 matching bases. V dropped 2 bases and J dropped 7 bases, with 9 bases sitting between them. This CDR3 is built from 14 residues.

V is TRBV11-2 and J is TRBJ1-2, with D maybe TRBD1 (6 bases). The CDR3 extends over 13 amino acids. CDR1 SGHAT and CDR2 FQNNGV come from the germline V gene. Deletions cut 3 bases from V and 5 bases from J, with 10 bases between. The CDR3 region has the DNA TGTGCCAGCAGCTTTAACAGGGATTATGGCTACACCTTC. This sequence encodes CASSFNRDYGYTF.

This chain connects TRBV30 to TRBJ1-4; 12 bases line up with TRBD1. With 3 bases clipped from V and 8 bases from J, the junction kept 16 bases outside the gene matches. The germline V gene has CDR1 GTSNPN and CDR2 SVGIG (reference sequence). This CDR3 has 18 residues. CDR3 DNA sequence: TGTGCCTGGAGGGAAGACCGGGACAGGGGGCGCGTAGGCGAAAAACTGTTTTTT. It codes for CAWREDRDRGRVGEKLFF. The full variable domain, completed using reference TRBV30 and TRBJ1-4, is SQTIHQWPATLVQPVGSPLSLECTVEGTSNPNLYWYRQAAGRGLQLLFYSVGIGQISSEVPQNLSASRPQDRQFILSSKKLLLSDSGFYLCAWREDRDRGRVGEKLFFGSGTQLSVL.

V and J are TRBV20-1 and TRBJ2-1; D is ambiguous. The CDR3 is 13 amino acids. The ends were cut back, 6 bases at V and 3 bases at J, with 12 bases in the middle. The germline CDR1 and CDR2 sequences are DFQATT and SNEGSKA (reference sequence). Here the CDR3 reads CSAWHTLYNEQFF. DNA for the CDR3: TGCAGTGCCTGGCACACTCTCTACAATGAGCAGTTCTTC.

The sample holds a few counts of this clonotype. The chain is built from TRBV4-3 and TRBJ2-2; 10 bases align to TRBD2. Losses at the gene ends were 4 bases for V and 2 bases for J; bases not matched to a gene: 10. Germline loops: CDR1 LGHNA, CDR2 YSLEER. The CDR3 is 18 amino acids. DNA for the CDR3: TGCGCCAGCAGCCTAGACATAGGACTAGCGGCTAACACCGGGGAGCTGTTTTTT. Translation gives CASSLDIGLAANTGELFF.

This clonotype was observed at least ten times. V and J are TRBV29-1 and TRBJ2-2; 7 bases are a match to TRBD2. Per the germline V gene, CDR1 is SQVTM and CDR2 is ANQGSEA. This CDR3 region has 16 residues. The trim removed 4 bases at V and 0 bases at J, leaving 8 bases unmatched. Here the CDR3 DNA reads TGCAGCGTTGGCCTAGCGGACTACGCGAACACCGGGGAGCTGTTTTTT. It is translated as CSVGLADYANTGELFF.

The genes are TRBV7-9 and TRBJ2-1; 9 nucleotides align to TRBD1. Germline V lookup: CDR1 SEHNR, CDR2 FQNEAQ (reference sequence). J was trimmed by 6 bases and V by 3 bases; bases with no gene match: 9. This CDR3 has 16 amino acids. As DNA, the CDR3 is TGTGCCAGCAGCTTTGCCGGGACAGGGAATCCCAATGAGCAGTTCTTC. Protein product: CASSFAGTGNPNEQFF.

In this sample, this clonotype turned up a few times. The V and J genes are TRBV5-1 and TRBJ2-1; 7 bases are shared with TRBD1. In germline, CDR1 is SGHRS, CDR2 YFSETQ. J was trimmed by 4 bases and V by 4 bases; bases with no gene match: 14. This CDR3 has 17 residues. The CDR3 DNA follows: TGCGCCAGCAGCGCAGCTTCTCTTGGACAGGCATACAATGAGCAGTTCTTC. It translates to CASSAASLGQAYNEQFF.

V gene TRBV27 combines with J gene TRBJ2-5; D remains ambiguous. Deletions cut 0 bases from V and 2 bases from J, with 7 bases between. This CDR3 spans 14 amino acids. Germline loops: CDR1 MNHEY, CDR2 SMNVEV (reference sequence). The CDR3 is CASSLSFTQETQYF. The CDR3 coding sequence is TGTGCCAGCAGTTTATCATTCACACAAGAGACCCAGTACTTC.

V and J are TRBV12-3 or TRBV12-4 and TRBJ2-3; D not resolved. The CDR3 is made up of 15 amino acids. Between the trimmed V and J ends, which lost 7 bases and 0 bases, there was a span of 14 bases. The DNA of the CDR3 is TGTGCCAGCACCTGGACGGCATCTAGCACAGATACGCAGTATTTT. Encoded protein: CASTWTASSTDTQYF.

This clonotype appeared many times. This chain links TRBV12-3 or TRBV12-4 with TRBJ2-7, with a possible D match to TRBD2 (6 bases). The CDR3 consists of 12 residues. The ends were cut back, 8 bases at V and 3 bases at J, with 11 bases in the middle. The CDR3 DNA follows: TGTGCCAGCGGGCGGGACCGCTACGAGCAGTACTTC. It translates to CASGRDRYEQYF.

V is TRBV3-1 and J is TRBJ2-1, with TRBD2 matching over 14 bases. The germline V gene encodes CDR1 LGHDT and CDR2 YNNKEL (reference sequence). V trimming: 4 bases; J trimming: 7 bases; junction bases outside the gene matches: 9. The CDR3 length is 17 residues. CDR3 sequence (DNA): TGTGCCAGCAGCCCCAATCCGGGACTAGCGGGAGTAAATGAGCAGTTCTTC. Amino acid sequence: CASSPNPGLAGVNEQFF.

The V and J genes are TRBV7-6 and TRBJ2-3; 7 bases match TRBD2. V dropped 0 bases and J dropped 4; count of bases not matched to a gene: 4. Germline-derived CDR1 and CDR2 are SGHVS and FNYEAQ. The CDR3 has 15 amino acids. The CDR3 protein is CASSLAAGAPDTQYF. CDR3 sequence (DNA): TGTGCCAGCAGCTTAGCGGCGGGAGCTCCAGATACGCAGTATTTT.

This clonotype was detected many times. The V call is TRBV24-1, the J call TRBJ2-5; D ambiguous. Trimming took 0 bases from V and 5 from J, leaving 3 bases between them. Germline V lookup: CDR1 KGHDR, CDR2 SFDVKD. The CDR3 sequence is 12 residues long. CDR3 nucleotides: TGTGCCACCAGTGATTTGAGGGAGACCCAGTACTTC. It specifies CATSDLRETQYF.

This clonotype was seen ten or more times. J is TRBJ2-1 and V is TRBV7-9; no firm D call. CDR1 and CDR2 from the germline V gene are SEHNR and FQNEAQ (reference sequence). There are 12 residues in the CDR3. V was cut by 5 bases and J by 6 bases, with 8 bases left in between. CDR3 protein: CASSTATNEQFF. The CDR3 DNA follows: TGTGCCAGCAGCACGGCGACCAATGAGCAGTTCTTC. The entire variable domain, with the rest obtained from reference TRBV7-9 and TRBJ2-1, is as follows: DTGVSQNPRHKITKRGQNVTFRCDPISEHNRLYWYRQTLGQGPEFLTYFQNEAQLEKSRLLSDRFSAERPKGSFSTLEIQRTEQGDSAMYLCASSTATNEQFFGPGTRLTVL.

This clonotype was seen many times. For the CDR3, the DNA is TGTGCCAGCAGTAATGACAGGGGGAGTTGGAATGAGCAGTTCTTC. As protein: CASSNDRGSWNEQFF. The V gene is TRBV2, the J gene TRBJ2-1, with TRBD1 matching 9 bases. The CDR3 covers 15 residues. V gave up 5 bases and J gave up 7 bases; unmatched junction bases: 9. Germline loops: CDR1 SNHLY, CDR2 FYNNEI.

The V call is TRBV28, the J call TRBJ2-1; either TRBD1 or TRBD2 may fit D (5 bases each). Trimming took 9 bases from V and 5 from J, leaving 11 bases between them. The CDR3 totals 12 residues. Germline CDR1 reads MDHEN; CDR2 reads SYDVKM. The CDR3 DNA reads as TGTGCCAGTACGGTGGGGGACAATGAGCAGTTCTTC. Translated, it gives CASTVGDNEQFF. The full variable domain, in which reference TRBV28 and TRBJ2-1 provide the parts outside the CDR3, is DVKVTQSSRYLVKRTGEKVFLECVQDMDHENMFWYRQDPGLGLRLIYFSYDVKMKEKGDIPEGYSVSREKKERFSLILESASTNQTSMYLCASTVGDNEQFFGPGTRLTVL.